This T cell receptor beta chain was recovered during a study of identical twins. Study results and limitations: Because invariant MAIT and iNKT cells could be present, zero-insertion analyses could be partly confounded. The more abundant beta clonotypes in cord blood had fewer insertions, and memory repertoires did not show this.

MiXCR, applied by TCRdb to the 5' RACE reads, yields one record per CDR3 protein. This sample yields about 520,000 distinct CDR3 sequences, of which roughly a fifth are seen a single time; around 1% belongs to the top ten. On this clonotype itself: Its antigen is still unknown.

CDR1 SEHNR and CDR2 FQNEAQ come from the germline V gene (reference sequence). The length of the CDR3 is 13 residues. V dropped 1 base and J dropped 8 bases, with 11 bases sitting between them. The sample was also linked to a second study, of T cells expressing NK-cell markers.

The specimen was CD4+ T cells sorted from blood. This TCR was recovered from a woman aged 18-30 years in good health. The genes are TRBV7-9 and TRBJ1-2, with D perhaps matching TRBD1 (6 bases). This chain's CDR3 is CASSLDRVIGYTF. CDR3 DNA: TGTGCCAGCAGCTTAGACAGGGTAATCGGCTACACCTTC.